Following are 25 T cell receptor beta chains from one sample sequenced in a study of cytomegalovirus exposure and HLA in healthy donors. Libraries were prepared by immunoSEQ multiplex PCR; TCRdb keeps only in-frame clonotypes and omits some of them. The data contain tens of thousands of clones, roughly 96% of them singletons. Source material: PBMCs. Receptors were obtained from a man in his late teens or twenties in good health and CMV-seronegative.

The chain has TRBV18 and TRBJ1-6; no clear D. The germline gives CDR1 KGHSH, CDR2 LQKENI. Trimming pared 3 bases from V and 9 bases from J, leaving 21 bases between. The CDR3 length is 17 residues. In DNA, the CDR3 is TGTGCCAGCTCACCCCAGCCCAAGAGGGAATTTGGTTCACCCCTCCACTTT. Translating it yields CASSPQPKREFGSPLHF. The whole variable domain, filled in from reference TRBV18 and TRBJ1-6, reads NAGVMQNPRHLVRRRGQEARLRCSPMKGHSHVYWYRQLPEEGLKFMVYLQKENIIDESGMPKERFSAEFPKEGPSILRIQQVVRGDSAAYFCASSPQPKREFGSPLHFGNGTRLTVT.

V gene TRBV6-5 combines with J gene TRBJ2-7, with 9 positions matching TRBD1. In germline, CDR1 is MNHEY, CDR2 SVGAGI. J gave up 2 bases and V 4 bases, and 3 bases lay outside the gene matches. The CDR3 has 14 residues. The CDR3 reads CASSSDRGPYEQYF. DNA for the CDR3: TGTGCCAGCAGTTCGGACAGGGGTCCCTACGAGCAGTACTTC.

The chain combines TRBV25-1 with TRBJ2-7, with 8 bases identical to TRBD1. Germline CDR1 and CDR2: MGHDK and SYGVNS. With 3 bases clipped from V and 6 bases from J, the junction kept 4 bases outside the gene matches. This CDR3 is built from 13 residues. CDR3 in amino acids: CASSEQGAREQYF. The CDR3 region has the DNA TGTGCCAGCAGTGAGCAGGGGGCGCGCGAGCAGTACTTC.

V and J are TRBV4-1 and TRBJ2-3; D gene uncertain. The CDR3 loop spans 14 amino acids. V was clipped by 0 bases and J by 0 bases, with 4 bases between them. The V gene's germline CDR1 is MGHRA and CDR2 YSYEKL. CDR3 loop: CASSQDRSTDTQYF. CDR3 in DNA: TGCGCCAGCAGCCAAGATCGGAGCACAGATACGCAGTATTTT.

The V gene is TRBV10-3, the J gene TRBJ2-1, with a possible D match to TRBD2 (6 bases). The CDR3 loop spans 12 amino acids. CDR1 and CDR2 from the germline V gene are ENHRY and SYGVKD. Trimming took 3 bases from V and 12 from J, leaving 12 bases between them. CDR3 sequence (DNA): TGTGCCATCAGTGATAACGGGGGAAGGCAGTTCTTC. The encoded protein is CAISDNGGRQFF.

The V call is TRBV15, the J call TRBJ1-5; no definite D call. CDR1 is LNHNV, CDR2 YYDKDF, per germline (reference sequence). The CDR3 spans 16 residues. Trimming removed 1 base from V and 0 bases from J, with 10 bases in between. The chain's CDR3 is CATSRGSGSSNQPQHF. The DNA of the CDR3 is TGTGCCACCAGCAGAGGTTCCGGGAGTAGCAATCAGCCCCAGCATTTT. Full variable domain (missing parts from reference TRBV15 and TRBJ1-5): DAMVIQNPRYQVTQFGKPVTLSCSQTLNHNVMYWYQQKSSQAPKLLFHYYDKDFNNEADTPDNFQSRRPNTSFCFLDIRSPGLGDTAMYLCATSRGSGSSNQPQHFGDGTRLSIL.

This chain links TRBV27 with TRBJ2-1; TRBD1 might be the D (6 bases). Trimming left V 6 bases short and J 4 bases short, with 16 bases between. Per germline, CDR1 MNHEY and CDR2 SMNVEV (reference sequence). This CDR3 region has 15 residues. The CDR3 nucleotides read TGTGCCAGCAGCTTACAGGGATTTTCGTACAATGAGCAGTTCTTC. Translation gives CASSLQGFSYNEQFF.

This rearrangement joins TRBV27 to TRBJ2-1; possible D gene TRBD1, 5 bases. This CDR3 has 13 amino acids. Germline values: CDR1 MNHEY, CDR2 SMNVEV (reference sequence). V was shortened by 9 bases and J by 3 bases, with 12 bases between the two germline ends. The chain's CDR3 is CASTWGLYNEQFF. Here the CDR3 DNA reads TGTGCCAGTACCTGGGGCCTCTACAATGAGCAGTTCTTC.

This sequence joins TRBV2 and TRBJ2-1; 10 nucleotides line up with TRBD2. The CDR3 spans 15 residues. The germline CDR1 and CDR2 sequences are SNHLY and FYNNEI. J was trimmed by 9 bases and V by 6 bases; bases with no gene match: 11. The CDR3 DNA sequence: TGTGCCAGCAGGTACCAGCGGGAGGGCCTGAGTGAGCAGTTCTTC. Translated: CASRYQREGLSEQFF.

The chain uses TRBV9 and TRBJ1-1; a possible D gene is TRBD1 (5 bases). This CDR3 has 14 residues. CDR1 SGDLS and CDR2 YYNGEE come from the germline V gene. The ends were cut back, 3 bases at V and 1 base at J, with 10 bases in the middle. The CDR3 sequence is CASSEGLGNTEAFF. The CDR3 DNA sequence: TGTGCCAGCAGCGAGGGACTTGGGAACACTGAAGCTTTCTTT.

The genes are TRBV5-1 and TRBJ2-1, with D perhaps TRBD2 (6 bases). V gave up 0 bases and J gave up 8 bases, with 12 bases separating them. CDR3 length equals 14 residues. Per germline, CDR1 SGHRS and CDR2 YFSETQ. Here the CDR3 DNA reads TGCGCCAGCAGCTTGGGGACTACCTTGGATGAGCAGTTCTTC. It specifies CASSLGTTLDEQFF.

The gene calls are TRBV11-2 and TRBJ2-2; 7 bases match TRBD2. The CDR3 loop spans 15 amino acids. V was pared by 8 bases and J by 3 bases, with 9 bases of the junction left unmatched. The V gene's germline CDR1 is SGHAT and CDR2 FQNNGV. DNA of the CDR3: TGTGCCAGCCGGGAGGCCGGACAATACACCGGGGAGCTGTTTTTT. It codes for CASREAGQYTGELFF.

The chain couples TRBV4-1 to TRBJ2-7; D is ambiguous. Per the germline V gene, CDR1 is MGHRA and CDR2 is YSYEKL. V lost 2 bases, J lost 5 bases, and 4 bases lay in between. The CDR3 has 11 residues. CDR3 sequence: CASSQLDEQYF. The CDR3 DNA is TGCGCCAGCAGCCAATTAGACGAGCAGTACTTC.

The gene calls are TRBV30 and TRBJ1-2; tentative D call: TRBD1 (6 bases). Germline loops: CDR1 GTSNPN, CDR2 SVGIG (reference sequence). The CDR3 runs 13 residues. Deletions cut 2 bases from V and 7 bases from J, with 14 bases between. The CDR3 nucleotides read TGTGCCTGGAGTATGCTTCCGACAGGTGGCTACACCTTC. It specifies CAWSMLPTGGYTF.

J is TRBJ2-7 and V is TRBV2; TRBD2 matches 13 bases. The V segment lost 6 bases and the J segment 4 bases; nucleotides outside the gene matches: 6. The CDR3 is made up of 15 amino acids. Germline V gene data show CDR1 as SNHLY and CDR2 as FYNNEI. This chain's CDR3 is CASSELAGGLYEQYF. CDR3 nucleotide sequence: TGTGCCAGCAGCGAACTAGCGGGAGGGCTTTACGAGCAGTACTTC.

This clone was counted only a few times. The chain combines TRBV29-1 with TRBJ1-1, with D maybe TRBD1 (5 bases). There are 13 residues in the CDR3. Deletions cut 3 bases from V and 3 bases from J, with 11 bases between. CDR1 is SQVTM and CDR2 is ANQGSEA in the germline V gene. The CDR3 DNA reads as TGCAGCGTTGATCCCCAGGGATACACTGAAGCTTTCTTT. Residues: CSVDPQGYTEAFF.

J is TRBJ2-7 and V is TRBV4-1; 10 bases match TRBD1. J lost 7 bases, V lost 4 bases, and 10 bases had no gene match. Germline CDR1 reads MGHRA; CDR2 reads YSYEKL. The CDR3 runs 15 residues. CDR3 loop: CASSPGRQGAGEQYF. The CDR3 DNA reads as TGCGCCAGCAGCCCGGGGCGACAGGGGGCGGGAGAGCAGTACTTC.

J is TRBJ2-3 and V is TRBV7-2; TRBD2 agrees at 8 bases. Germline V gives CDR1 SGHTA, CDR2 FQGNSA. CDR3 size: 14 residues. Germline trimming cut 4 bases from V and 4 bases from J; bases unmatched to any gene: 4. The CDR3 sequence is CASSYGLAADTQYF. The CDR3 region has the DNA TGTGCCAGCAGCTATGGACTAGCCGCAGATACGCAGTATTTT.

V is TRBV7-9 and J is TRBJ2-5, with 10 nucleotides matching TRBD2. Germline V gene data show CDR1 as SEHNR and CDR2 as FQNEAQ (reference sequence). CDR3 length: 16 amino acids. V trimming: 5 bases; J trimming: 2 bases; junction bases outside the gene matches: 8. The CDR3 loop is CASSPWASGSQETQYF. The CDR3, as DNA: TGTGCCAGCAGCCCTTGGGCTAGCGGGAGTCAAGAGACCCAGTACTTC.

This sequence joins TRBV19 and TRBJ1-5, with 7 bases that match TRBD1. This CDR3 contains 13 residues. Germline CDR1 reads LNHDA; CDR2 reads SQIVND (reference sequence). J gave up 5 bases and V 3 bases, and 1 base lay outside the gene matches. Here the CDR3 DNA reads TGTGCCAGTAGTATCGACAGGGATCAGCCCCAGCATTTT. Translating gives CASSIDRDQPQHF.

Details on this clone: An end of the junction differs from the germline gene, which may be a read error. This chain uses TRBV7-7 with TRBJ2-5; D ambiguous. The germline CDR1 and CDR2 sequences are SSHAT and FNYEAQ (reference sequence). CDR3 length: 14 residues. DNA of the CDR3: TGTGCTAGCAGCCCGCTAGGCCCTCAAGAGACCCAGTACTTC. It specifies CASSPLGPQETQYF.

This clone was seen only a few times. V gene TRBV6-4 combines with J gene TRBJ1-5; a possible D gene is TRBD1 (5 bases). This CDR3 region has 15 residues. The V gene lost 4 bases and the J gene lost 1 base, with 11 bases spanning the gap. The germline gives CDR1 MRHNA, CDR2 SNTAGT. The CDR3, as DNA: TGTGCCAGCAGTGTTGGGGCAGGGAGCAATCAGCCCCAGCATTTT. Its translation is CASSVGAGSNQPQHF.

This rearrangement joins TRBV28 to TRBJ1-6; perhaps TRBD1 as D (5 bases). CDR1 is MDHEN, CDR2 SYDVKM, per germline. The CDR3 contains 18 residues. The germline V and J ends were trimmed by 7 bases and 1 base, with 20 bases remaining between them. CDR3 DNA: TGTGCCAGCAAAAAATCGGCGGGGGGATGGTCCTATAATTCACCCCTCCACTTT. This codes for CASKKSAGGWSYNSPLHF.

J is TRBJ1-1 and V is TRBV15; D gene uncertain. The CDR3 has 15 residues. Germline V gene sequence: CDR1 LNHNV, CDR2 YYDKDF (reference sequence). Trimming stripped 0 bases from V and 1 base from J, with 9 bases between. CDR3 loop: CATSRDPRGNTEAFF. The CDR3 bases are TGTGCCACCAGCAGAGATCCGAGAGGGAACACTGAAGCTTTCTTT.

This clone has a single count. The chain couples TRBV5-8 to TRBJ2-1; 7 bases are a match to TRBD2. This CDR3 is built from 18 residues. Germline V gene lookup returns CDR1 SGHTS and CDR2 YDEGEE. V shed 0 bases, J shed 0 bases, and the junction held 9 bases outside the gene matches. In nucleotides, the CDR3 is TGTGCCAGCAGCTTGGTCGGTAGCGGGCTCAGCTCCTACAATGAGCAGTTCTTC. Translating gives CASSLVGSGLSSYNEQFF.